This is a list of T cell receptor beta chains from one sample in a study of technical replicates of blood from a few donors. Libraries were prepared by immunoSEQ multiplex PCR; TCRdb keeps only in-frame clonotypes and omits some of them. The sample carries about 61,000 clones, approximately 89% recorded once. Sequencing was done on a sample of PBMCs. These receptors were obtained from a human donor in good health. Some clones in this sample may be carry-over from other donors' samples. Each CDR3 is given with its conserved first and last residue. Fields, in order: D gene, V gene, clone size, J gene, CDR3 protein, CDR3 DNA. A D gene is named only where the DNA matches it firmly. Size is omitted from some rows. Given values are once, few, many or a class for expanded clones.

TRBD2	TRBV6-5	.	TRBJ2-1	CASSSPSGALNEQFF	TGTGCCAGCAGTTCCCCTAGCGGGGCCCTCAATGAGCAGTTCTTC
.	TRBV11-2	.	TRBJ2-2	CASSLVRSTGELFF	TGTGCCAGCAGCTTAGTGAGGAGCACCGGGGAGCTGTTTTTT
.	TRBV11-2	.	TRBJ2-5	CASSTRGETQYF	TGTGCCAGCAGCACACGGGGAGAGACCCAGTACTTC
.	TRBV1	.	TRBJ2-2	CTSSQTGFTGELFF	TGCACCAGCAGCCAGACAGGGTTTACCGGGGAGCTGTTTTTT
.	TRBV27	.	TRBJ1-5	CAIRSNQPQHF	TGTGCCATCCGGAGCAATCAGCCCCAGCATTTT
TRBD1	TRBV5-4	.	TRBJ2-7	CASSWDRGHEQYF	TGTGCCAGCAGCTGGGACAGGGGTCACGAGCAGTACTTC
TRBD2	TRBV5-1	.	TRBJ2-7	CASTTGSASGDEQYF	TGCGCCAGCACTACAGGGTCGGCTAGCGGGGACGAGCAGTACTTC
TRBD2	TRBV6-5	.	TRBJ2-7	CASSPSGDSYEQYF	TGTGCCAGCAGCCCTAGCGGGGACTCCTACGAGCAGTACTTC
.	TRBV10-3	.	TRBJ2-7	CAISESIGQTPHEQYF	TGTGCCATCAGTGAGTCGATAGGCCAGACTCCTCACGAGCAGTACTTC
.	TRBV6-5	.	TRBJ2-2	CATEVLENTGELFF	TGTGCCACCGAGGTACTAGAGAACACCGGGGAGCTGTTTTTT
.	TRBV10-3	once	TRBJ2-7	CAISESTGPSYEQYF	TGTGCCATCAGTGAGTCCACAGGGCCATCCTACGAGCAGTACTTC
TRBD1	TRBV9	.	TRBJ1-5	CASSVGTGNQPQHF	TGTGCCAGCAGCGTCGGGACAGGCAATCAGCCCCAGCATTTT
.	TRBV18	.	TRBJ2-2	CASSPQGGLRVGGELFF	TGTGCCAGCTCACCACAGGGAGGATTGAGAGTTGGCGGGGAGCTGTTTTTT
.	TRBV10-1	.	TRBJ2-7	CASPRDTDYEQYF	TGCGCCAGTCCCCGGGACACGGACTACGAGCAGTACTTC
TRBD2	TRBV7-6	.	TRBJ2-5	CASSRTGLAAETQYF	TGTGCCAGCAGCCGGACGGGACTAGCCGCGGAGACCCAGTACTTC
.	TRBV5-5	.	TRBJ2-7	CASSLVAGQFYEQYF	TGTGCCAGCAGCTTGGTGGCGGGGCAGTTCTACGAGCAGTACTTC
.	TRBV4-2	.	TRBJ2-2	CASSQGLSANTGELFF	TGTGCCAGCAGCCAAGGACTGTCCGCGAACACCGGGGAGCTGTTTTTT
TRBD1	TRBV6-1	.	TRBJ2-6	CASNEDRRNSGANVLTF	TGTGCCAGCAATGAGGACAGGAGAAACTCTGGGGCCAACGTCCTGACTTTC
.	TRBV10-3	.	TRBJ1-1	CAISERRGDTEAFF	TGTGCCATCAGTGAGAGGCGGGGTGACACTGAAGCTTTCTTT
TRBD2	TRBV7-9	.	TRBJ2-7	CASSWESGVGTRGEQYF	TGTGCCAGCAGCTGGGAGAGTGGGGTCGGGACTAGGGGCGAGCAGTACTTC
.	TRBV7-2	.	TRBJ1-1	CASSLGASLNTEAFF	TGTGCCAGCAGCTTAGGGGCAAGCTTGAACACTGAAGCTTTCTTT
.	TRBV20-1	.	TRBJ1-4	CSAGGEKLFF	TGCAGTGCCGGAGGGGAAAAACTGTTTTTT
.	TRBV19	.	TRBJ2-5	CASSIAYRGQETQYF	TGTGCCAGTAGTATAGCATATAGGGGCCAAGAGACCCAGTACTTC
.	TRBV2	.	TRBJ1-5	CASSPLGVGQPQHF	TGTGCCAGCAGCCCCCTCGGGGTGGGTCAGCCCCAGCATTTT
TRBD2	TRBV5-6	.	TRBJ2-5	CASSPETSVETQYF	TGTGCCAGCAGCCCCGAGACTAGCGTAGAGACCCAGTACTTC
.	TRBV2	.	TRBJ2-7	CASSEFPLGSDPSYEQYF	TGTGCCAGCAGTGAATTTCCCTTGGGGAGTGACCCATCCTACGAGCAGTACTTC
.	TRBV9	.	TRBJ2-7	CASSVQANPYEQYF	TGTGCCAGCAGCGTCCAGGCTAACCCCTACGAGCAGTACTTC
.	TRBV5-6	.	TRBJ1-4	CASTQEKLFF	TGTGCCAGCACCCAAGAAAAACTGTTTTTT
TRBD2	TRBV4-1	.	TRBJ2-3	CASSRGGLAGLTDTQYF	TGCGCCAGCAGCCGCGGGGGACTAGCGGGGCTCACAGATACGCAGTATTTT
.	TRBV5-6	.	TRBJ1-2	CASSLEALNYGYTF	TGTGCCAGCAGCCTGGAAGCTCTTAACTATGGCTACACCTTC
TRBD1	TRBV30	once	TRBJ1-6	CAWSVGQGNSPLHF	TGTGCCTGGAGTGTCGGACAGGGGAATTCACCCCTCCACTTT
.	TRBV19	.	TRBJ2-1	CASSMREPAYNEQFF	TGTGCCAGTAGTATGAGGGAGCCAGCCTACAATGAGCAGTTCTTC
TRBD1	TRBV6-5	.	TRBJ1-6	CASTREGAGSPLHF	TGTGCCAGCACCCGAGAGGGGGCGGGCTCACCCCTCCACTTT
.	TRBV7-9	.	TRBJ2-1	CASSLIEQFF	TGTGCCAGCAGCTTAATAGAGCAGTTCTTC
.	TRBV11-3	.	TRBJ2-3	CASSLRGFGDTQYF	TGTGCCAGCAGCTTGCGGGGATTTGGAGATACGCAGTATTTT
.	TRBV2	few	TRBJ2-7	CASSWTLTYEQYF	TGTGCCAGCAGTTGGACACTGACCTACGAGCAGTACTTC